This T cell receptor beta chain is from a study of graft-versus-host responses after intestinal transplantation. Study details: Recipients across the board were started on anti-thymocyte globulin induction, then kept on tacrolimus and steroids for about 3 years.

Data came from immunoSEQ multiplex PCR; TCRdb stores just in-frame clones and leaves some out. The table shows 25,000 to 30,000 clones, with around 94% occurring only once. The study's findings and limits: Early HvG declines after transplant were associated with peak circulating GvH clone levels.

The ends were cut back, 0 bases at V and 6 bases at J, with 8 bases in the middle. The CDR3 has 13 residues. The germline V gene has CDR1 KGHSY and CDR2 FQNENV. With regard to this clone: Its antigen is unidentified.

Source: PBMCs, taken approximately 32 days after intestinal transplant. The clonotype comes from a human patient who received an intestinal transplant, so some T cells may come from the graft donor. The gene calls are TRBV16 and TRBJ1-1; D unresolved. Here the CDR3 reads CASSQSLGPEAFF. For the CDR3, the DNA is TGTGCCAGCAGCCAATCGCTTGGACCTGAAGCTTTCTTT.